This entry describes one TCR beta chain. The CDR3 runs to 16 residues. CDR1 and CDR2 from the germline V gene are MDHEN and SYDVKM. Trimming removed 5 bases from V and 5 bases from J; junction bases left unmatched: 14. The data derive from a study of blood T cell repertoires in COVID-19. Looking at the study overall: From T cells, B-cell-depleted T cells, or PBMCs came the material, which was cDNA or gDNA.

The authors' processing: The authors estimated nucleated cell counts from reference gene primer amplification. Generated by immunoSEQ multiplex PCR, the TCRdb table keeps only in-frame clones and is missing some. The DNA was the basis for D and trimming; V, J and clone size are from that table. The table records roughly 570,000 clones, roughly 91% of them present only once. The chain is built from TRBV28 and TRBJ2-7, with 8 bases aligning to TRBD1. The origin of this receptor is a woman between 50 and 59 years old with COVID-19, enrolled during active disease. The sample taken for sequencing was peripheral blood. The CDR3 DNA reads as TGTGCCAGCAGTAGTCCCTTCCCGGACAGGGCTAACGAGCAGTACTTC. This sequence encodes CASSSPFPDRANEQYF.